This record looks at one T cell receptor beta chain sequence and its context. The PCR contained 60 Vbeta and 13 Jbeta primers. Using immunoSEQ multiplex PCR, the repertoire was profiled, and TCRdb retains in-frame clones only, with some absent. Across tens of thousands of clones, the top ten clones capture 4.5% to 5% of the sample. This entry belongs to a study of cytomegalovirus exposure and HLA in healthy donors. Unmatched junction bases numbered 2, after V lost 5 bases and J lost 0 bases. This CDR3 has 15 residues. The germline CDR1 and CDR2 sequences are SGHNT and YENEEA. This sequence was found in a woman between 40 and 55 years old in good health and CMV-seropositive. The V call is TRBV11-3, the J call TRBJ2-2; 8 bases line up with TRBD2. Sequencing was done on a sample of PBMCs. This CDR3 is CASSTSGSNTGELFF. CDR3 in DNA: TGTGCCAGCAGCACTAGCGGTTCGAACACCGGGGAGCTGTTTTTT.